This T cell receptor beta chain emerged from a study of CD4+ T cells in melanoma. The V and J ends lost 6 bases and 3 bases, in that order; junction bases with no gene match: 5. This CDR3 has 15 amino acids. CDR1 and CDR2 from the germline V gene are WNHNN and SYGVQD (reference sequence). Clones were read by immunoSEQ multiplex PCR, and TCRdb kept only the in-frame ones, dropping some. The sample lists 20,000 or so clones; around four fifths were seen once. The source of this sequence is a human donor with melanoma. This chain uses TRBV10-1 with TRBJ2-2; 9 positions match TRBD1. The CDR3 sequence: CASSTRQGDTGELFF. The CDR3 nucleotides read TGCGCCAGCAGCACAAGACAGGGGGACACCGGGGAGCTGTTTTTT.